Below, one T cell receptor beta chain is given with its context. The data belong to a study of T cells in lung cancer brain metastases. On the study more broadly: A median roughly 350 days separated primary and brain metastasis sampling.

Trimming removed 5 bases from V and 0 bases from J; junction bases left unmatched: 6. There are 15 residues in the CDR3. Per the germline V gene, CDR1 is SGHRS and CDR2 is YFSETQ. Paired samples had equal genomic DNA input, ranging about 2 to 5.5 ug. The method was immunoSEQ multiplex PCR; TCRdb's version includes in-frame clones alone and lacks a portion of them. The table includes under 6,000 clones, around 85% detected once. The source of this sequence is a man aged 50-59 years with non-small cell lung cancer. The J gene is TRBJ2-5, the V gene TRBV5-1; 8 bases map to TRBD2. Sequencing was carried out using tumor tissue from the primary lung tumor. CDR3 region: CASSTGSGDQETQYF. In DNA form, the CDR3 reads TGCGCCAGCAGTACTGGTAGCGGGGACCAAGAGACCCAGTACTTC.